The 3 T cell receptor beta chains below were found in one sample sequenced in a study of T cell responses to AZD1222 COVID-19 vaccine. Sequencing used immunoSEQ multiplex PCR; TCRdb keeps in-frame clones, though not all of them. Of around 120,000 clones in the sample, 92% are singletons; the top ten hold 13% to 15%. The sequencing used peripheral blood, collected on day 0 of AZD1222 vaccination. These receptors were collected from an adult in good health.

The CDR3 spells CASTLQGYGYTF. The CDR3 nucleotides are TGTGCCAGCACACTACAGGGCTATGGCTACACCTTC. The chain recombines TRBV12-3 or TRBV12-4 with TRBJ1-2; TRBD1 is a possible D gene (6 bases). The CDR3 length is 12 residues. V lost 7 bases and J lost 4, with 10 bases in between.

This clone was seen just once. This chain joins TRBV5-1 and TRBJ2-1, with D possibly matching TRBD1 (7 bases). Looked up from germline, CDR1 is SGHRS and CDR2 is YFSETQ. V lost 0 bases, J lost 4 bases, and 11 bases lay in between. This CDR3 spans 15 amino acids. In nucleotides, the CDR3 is TGCGCCAGCAGCTTGGAGGGGGCGGGGTACAATGAGCAGTTCTTC. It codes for CASSLEGAGYNEQFF.

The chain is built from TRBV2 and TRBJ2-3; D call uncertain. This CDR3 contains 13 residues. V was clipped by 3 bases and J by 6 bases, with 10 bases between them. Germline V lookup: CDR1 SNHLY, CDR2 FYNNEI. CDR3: CASSEENRDTQYF. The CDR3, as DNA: TGTGCCAGCAGTGAGGAGAATCGGGATACGCAGTATTTT.